This TCR beta chain came from a study of metastatic and nonmetastatic thyroid tumors. Overall study context: Peripheral blood and tumor or nodule samples from malignant and benign thyroid patients were compared.

Whole-study findings and limits: Benign nodules reportedly had significantly lower TCR beta diversity than malignant thyroid tumors in blood and tumor.

This clone came up many times. Its target is unknown. The entire patient cohort was treatment-naive prior to thyroid surgery. As handled by the study authors: For papillary thyroid cancer, a distant-metastasis classifier was constructed from CDR3 differences observed across clinicopathological groups. TCRdb re-called the PCR reads with MiXCR. TCRdb, rather than the study authors, made the V and J calls. This sample has about 64,000 clones, with around 16% found just once. Per the germline V gene, CDR1 is SNHLY and CDR2 is FYNNEI. CDR3 size: 15 residues. J was trimmed by 9 bases and V by 2 bases; bases with no gene match: 7.

The rearrangement links TRBV2 to TRBJ2-1, with 10 bases fitting TRBD2. The TCR sequence derives from a male donor with papillary thyroid cancer or a benign thyroid nodule (not recorded which). Some clones in this sample may be carry-over from other donors' samples. The source material was blood. The CDR3 bases are TGTGCCAGCAGTGAAAACACTAGCGGGATTGGTGAGCAGTTCTTC. Protein sequence: CASSENTSGIGEQFF. The full variable domain, completed using reference TRBV2 and TRBJ2-1, is EPEVTQTPSHQVTQMGQEVILRCVPISNHLYFYWYRQILGQKVEFLVSFYNNEISEKSEIFDDQFSVERPDGSNFTLKIRSTKLEDSAMYFCASSENTSGIGEQFFGPGTRLTVL.